The present TCR beta chain was sequenced within a study of identical twins. Every sampled donor was Caucasian and healthy. Template switching created a universal primer site, and the cDNA included unique molecular identifiers. Each CDR3 protein gets one entry after TCRdb re-called the 5' RACE reads with MiXCR. The sample lists 400,000 or so distinct CDR3 sequences; roughly 10% were seen once. This clonotype showed up many times. What it binds is unknown. Regarding the study as a whole: Shared out-of-frame alpha sequences (those common to twins) showed excess low generation probability. Cord blood's abundant beta clonotypes had fewer insertions, unlike memory repertoires.

The sample consisted of naive T cells sorted from blood. The TCR was taken from a woman between 50 and 59 years old in good health.

In DNA, the CDR3 is TGTGCCATCAACTCCGGGACAATCTACAATGAGCAGTTCTTC. Protein sequence: CAINSGTIYNEQFF. J is TRBJ2-1 and V is TRBV10-3, with D maybe TRBD1 (6 bases). This CDR3 is built from 14 residues. Per the germline V gene, CDR1 is ENHRY and CDR2 is SYGVKD. V was pared by 7 bases and J by 3 bases, with 13 bases between.